Reported below is one T cell receptor (beta chain). The time point denotes: blood 2 weeks post-SBRT. The treatment denotes: 15 Gy SBRT to primary tumor, nephrectomy 4 weeks later. The tumor was a clear cell renal cell carcinoma. The sample is drawn from a study of radiation and T cells in renal cell carcinoma. Trimming removed 3 bases from V and 3 bases from J, with 11 bases in between. Looked up from germline, CDR1 is LNHDA and CDR2 is SQIVND (reference sequence). The CDR3 extends over 14 amino acids. Clones were read by immunoSEQ multiplex PCR, and TCRdb kept only the in-frame ones, dropping some. The table includes 150,000 to 180,000 clones, over 80% detected once.

Sequences were derived from blood, sampled from a patient whose treatment included radiotherapy and nephrectomy. This chain links TRBV19 with TRBJ1-1; a possible D gene is TRBD1 (6 bases). The TCR was taken from a woman aged 45-65 years with renal cell carcinoma. CDR3 amino acids: CASSIRGLDTEAFF. CDR3 in DNA: TGTGCCAGTAGTATCAGGGGCTTGGACACTGAAGCTTTCTTT.